The 21 T cell receptor beta chains in this list originate from one sample, sequenced in a study of post-analysis software for immune sequencing data. Prepared TCR beta cDNA libraries contained unique molecular identifiers. Each CDR3 protein gets one entry after TCRdb re-called the PCR reads with MiXCR. The sample holds 350,000 to 500,000 distinct CDR3 sequences, approximately 37% seen once. Study-wide results and limits: TRBV5-6, TRBV5-1 and TRBV20-1 were among roughly five TRBV segments more frequent in patients than controls.

These TCRs are of unknown antigen specificity. Sequencing was done on a sample of blood. The receptors shown here come from a girl aged 2-10 years with multiple sclerosis.

The genes are TRBV12-3 or TRBV12-4 and TRBJ2-7; D might be TRBD2 (5 bases). Judging by the DNA end, TRBJ2-5 fits better; the J call may be wrong. The CDR3 runs to 11 residues. CDR3 sequence: CASRDRGTQYF. CDR3 in DNA: TGTGCCAGCAGGGACCGGGGGACCCAGTACTTC.

The sample holds a few counts of this clonotype. The chain carries TRBV18 and TRBJ2-3; D unclear. Per germline, CDR1 KGHSH and CDR2 LQKENI. The CDR3 has 15 amino acids. Trimming removed 4 bases at V and 1 base at J, with 12 bases between. The CDR3 sequence is CASSQRRRGTDTQYF. CDR3 in DNA: TGTGCCAGCTCACAACGTCGACGTGGCACAGATACGCAGTATTTT.

This clonotype was seen a handful of times. The chain is built from TRBV7-2 and TRBJ2-7; 10 bases line up with TRBD2. The CDR3 consists of 14 residues. J was trimmed by 5 bases and V by 7 bases; bases with no gene match: 8. The germline V gene encodes CDR1 SGHTA and CDR2 FQGNSA. The CDR3 DNA sequence: TGTGCCAGCACCCATAGCGGGAGGTTCAACGAGCAGTACTTC. Translation: CASTHSGRFNEQYF. Combining the CDR3 with reference TRBV7-2 and TRBJ2-7 gives the whole variable domain GAGVSQSPSNKVTEKGKDVELRCDPISGHTALYWYRQSLGQGLEFLIYFQGNSAPDKSGLPSDRFSAERTGGSVSTLTIQRTQQEDSAVYLCASTHSGRFNEQYFGPGTRLTVT.

The chain recombines TRBV28 with TRBJ2-1, with TRBD1 matching 8 bases. V lost 2 bases to trimming and J lost 4 bases; unmatched junction nucleotides: 19. Germline V gene lookup returns CDR1 MDHEN and CDR2 SYDVKM. This CDR3 region has 20 residues. The CDR3 DNA sequence: TGTGCCAGCAGTTTAACTCGTGTTAAGAGGACAGGGCTAGGGTACAATGAGCAGTTCTTC. It is translated as CASSLTRVKRTGLGYNEQFF.

This clonotype was recorded only once. This rearrangement joins TRBV20-1 to TRBJ2-1; 8 nucleotides agree with TRBD2. The J call could be wrong; TRBJ2-7 is a better fit for the DNA end. Germline values: CDR1 DFQATT, CDR2 SNEGSKA (reference sequence). The CDR3 has 14 residues. The CDR3 here is CSASGGRMYYEQYF. CDR3 coding DNA: TGCAGTGCTTCGGGAGGGCGGATGTACTACGAGCAGTACTTC.

The chain couples TRBV5-5 to TRBJ1-1; D uncertain. The CDR3 has 11 amino acids. V shed 1 base and J shed 8 bases, with 6 bases lying between them. Germline CDR1 reads SGHKS; CDR2 reads YYEKEE (reference sequence). The CDR3 DNA sequence: TGTGCCAGCAGCTTGAGGGTCGAAGCTTTCTTT. Its translation is CASSLRVEAFF.

The chain uses TRBV7-2 and TRBJ1-2, with D uncertain. Germline V gene sequence: CDR1 SGHTA, CDR2 FQGNSA. V lost 4 bases and J lost 4, with 16 bases in between. The CDR3 length is 15 residues. This chain's CDR3 is CASSSCDFCGYGYTF. CDR3 bases: TGTGCCAGCAGCTCCTGTGACTTCTGTGGCTATGGCTACACCTTC.

This clonotype appeared many times. This rearrangement joins TRBV5-1 to TRBJ2-3; TRBD2 agrees at 8 bases. V dropped 4 bases and J dropped 1; count of bases not matched to a gene: 8. This CDR3 spans 16 amino acids. Germline CDR1 and CDR2: SGHRS and YFSETQ. The CDR3 loop reads CASSTTGLAGTDTQYF. CDR3 sequence (DNA): TGCGCCAGCAGCACTACCGGACTAGCCGGCACAGATACGCAGTATTTT.

The chain is built from TRBV2 and TRBJ2-3, with 8 bases matching TRBD1. Germline CDR1 SNHLY, CDR2 FYNNEI. V lost 2 bases and J lost 5; bases outside the gene matches: 3. This CDR3 contains 14 residues. The CDR3 DNA reads as TGTGCCAGCAGTGAACAGGGGGCAGTAGATACGCAGTATTTT. Translation: CASSEQGAVDTQYF.

This clonotype was seen only a few times. The chain recombines TRBV5-6 with TRBJ2-3; D possibly uses TRBD1 or TRBD2 (5 bases each). The CDR3 length is 16 residues. V gave up 1 base and J gave up 3 bases, with 15 bases separating them. CDR1 and CDR2 from the germline V gene are SGHDT and YYEEEE. CDR3 sequence reads: CASSLLSVWGTDTQYF. Written as DNA, the CDR3 is TGTGCCAGCAGCTTGCTATCGGTCTGGGGGACAGATACGCAGTATTTT. Drawing the rest from reference TRBV5-6 and TRBJ2-3, the complete variable domain is DAGVTQSPTHLIKTRGQQVTLRCSPKSGHDTVSWYQQALGQGPQFIFQYYEEEERQRGNFPDRFSGHQFPNYSSELNVNALLLGDSALYLCASSLLSVWGTDTQYFGPGTRLTVL.

Worth noting for this clonotype: Compared with germline, one end of the junction differs, possibly owing to a read error. V usage is TRBV29-1 and J usage is TRBJ2-1; no firm D call. Germline V gene lookup returns CDR1 SQVTM and CDR2 ANQGSEA. The CDR3 spans 13 residues. The CDR3 region has the DNA TGCAGCGCTGAAGATCCAATATACAATGAGCAGTTCTTC. Protein: CSAEDPIYNEQFF.

The sample holds a few counts of this clonotype. The CDR3 nucleotides are TGTGCCAGCAGCGGCAGGGACACTGAAGCTTTCTTT. It encodes CASSGRDTEAFF. V is TRBV9 and J is TRBJ1-1; a possible D gene is TRBD1 (5 bases). This CDR3 region has 12 residues. V shed 3 bases and J shed 3 bases, with 6 bases lying between them. Per germline, CDR1 SGDLS and CDR2 YYNGEE.

As for this clonotype: Its ends do not fully match the called genes, so a read error is possible. V gene TRBV10-3 combines with J gene TRBJ2-5; D gene uncertain. Germline CDR1 reads ENHRY; CDR2 reads SYGVKD. This CDR3 comprises 14 residues. CDR3 protein: CAIRESNRKETQYF. The CDR3 DNA is TGTGCCATCAGGGAGTCGAACAGAAAAGAGACCCAGTACTTC.

DNA of the CDR3: TGCAGCGCCTCACGTCCGGGACACATCCCTGAAGCTTTCTTT. As protein: CSASRPGHIPEAFF. The rearrangement uses TRBV29-1 and TRBJ1-1; D is perhaps TRBD1 (6 bases). V lost 7 bases, J lost 6 bases, and 21 bases lay in between. Looked up from germline, CDR1 is SQVTM and CDR2 is ANQGSEA. The CDR3 spans 14 residues.

This chain connects TRBV20-1 to TRBJ2-1; 8 nucleotides line up with TRBD2. The germline gives CDR1 DFQATT, CDR2 SNEGSKA (reference sequence). The CDR3 is 13 amino acids. J was trimmed by 13 bases and V by 5 bases; bases with no gene match: 13. As DNA, the CDR3 is TGCAGTGCTCCGCCGGGGTCTGGGACTAGTCAGTTCTTC. Translation: CSAPPGSGTSQFF.

This clonotype was seen more than once but under ten times. This chain uses TRBV12-3 or TRBV12-4 with TRBJ2-5; TRBD1 matches at 7 bases. The CDR3 has 14 amino acids. The trim removed 6 bases at V and 2 bases at J, leaving 6 bases unmatched. The CDR3 sequence is CASSGTALQETQYF. CDR3 in DNA: TGTGCCAGCAGCGGGACAGCCCTTCAAGAGACCCAGTACTTC.

Only a few counts were recorded for this clonotype. The rearrangement links TRBV7-8 to TRBJ2-7; 9 bases match TRBD1. The J segment lost 3 bases and the V segment lost 5 bases, leaving 5 bases of the junction unmatched. CDR1 and CDR2 from the germline V gene are SGHVS and FQNEAQ. The CDR3 runs to 14 residues. The CDR3 DNA is TGTGCCAGCAGCCGGACGGGACAGGGCTACGAGCAGTACTTC. This encodes CASSRTGQGYEQYF.

The chain employs TRBV12-3 or TRBV12-4 and TRBJ2-1; D possibly corresponds to TRBD2 (5 bases). Trimming cost V 6 bases and J 0 bases, with 15 bases left between them. CDR3 size: 16 residues. The CDR3 spells CASSFQRSNSYNEQFF. The CDR3, as DNA: TGTGCCAGCAGCTTTCAGCGGAGTAACTCCTACAATGAGCAGTTCTTC.

This clonotype has more than one count but fewer than ten. The J gene is TRBJ2-1, the V gene TRBV20-1; 7 bases are shared with TRBD1. The ends lost 6 bases at V and 2 bases at J; junction bases unmatched: 10. Germline assignment: CDR1 DFQATT and CDR2 SNEGSKA (reference sequence). The CDR3 sequence is 15 residues long. CDR3 DNA: TGCAGTGCCCATGACAGGGCTGAAGCCTACAATGAGCAGTTCTTC. Translating it yields CSAHDRAEAYNEQFF.

J is TRBJ2-4 and V is TRBV7-9; either TRBD1 or TRBD2 may supply D (5 bases each). CDR3 length equals 15 residues. The germline CDR1 and CDR2 sequences are SEHNR and FQNEAQ (reference sequence). V lost 5 bases and J 0 bases, leaving 11 bases between the germline ends. The CDR3 here is CASSRDALAKNIQYF. In nucleotides, the CDR3 is TGTGCCAGCAGCCGGGACGCGCTAGCCAAAAACATTCAGTACTTC.

V is TRBV7-9 and J is TRBJ1-2; maybe TRBD1 (6 bases). Germline CDR1 and CDR2: SEHNR and FQNEAQ (reference sequence). Trimming cost V 0 bases and J 7 bases, with 15 bases left between them. The CDR3 has 15 amino acids. The CDR3 DNA follows: TGTGCCAGCAGCTTAGCGAGGGGGGCCTACGGTGGCTACACCTTC. It yields the protein CASSLARGAYGGYTF.